The clone carrying this T cell receptor (beta chain) was picked up a small number of times. Its antigen is currently unknown. This sample is drawn from a study of CD8+CD57+ T cells in acquired aplastic anemia. At the level of the study: Yields of DNA that came from sorted CD4+ and CD8+ cells averaged roughly 3.3 ug. General observations from the study: There were fewer than 35 CD8+ CDR3 sequences that occurred in both patients and controls.

Genomic DNA, the template, was used for profiling of the TCR beta VDJ and CDR3. TCRdb redid the calling of the reads with MiXCR, one entry per CDR3 protein. This repertoire shows 65,000 or so distinct CDR3 sequences, about 50% found once; its top ten account for roughly 2.5%. V gave up 3 bases and J gave up 2 bases; unmatched junction bases: 12. The CDR3 runs 20 residues. CDR1 is SGHAT, CDR2 FQDESV, per germline (reference sequence). This receptor was identified in a human donor in good health, serving as a control. The V and J genes are TRBV11-1 and TRBJ2-1, with TRBD2 matching over 14 bases. The specimen was sorted CD4+, CD8+, or CD8+CD57+ T cells (not recorded which) from PBMCs. The CDR3 DNA reads as TGTGCCAGCAGCTTTTCATCCGGGACTAGCGGGAGTTTAACCTACAATGAGCAGTTCTTC. Its protein is CASSFSSGTSGSLTYNEQFF.